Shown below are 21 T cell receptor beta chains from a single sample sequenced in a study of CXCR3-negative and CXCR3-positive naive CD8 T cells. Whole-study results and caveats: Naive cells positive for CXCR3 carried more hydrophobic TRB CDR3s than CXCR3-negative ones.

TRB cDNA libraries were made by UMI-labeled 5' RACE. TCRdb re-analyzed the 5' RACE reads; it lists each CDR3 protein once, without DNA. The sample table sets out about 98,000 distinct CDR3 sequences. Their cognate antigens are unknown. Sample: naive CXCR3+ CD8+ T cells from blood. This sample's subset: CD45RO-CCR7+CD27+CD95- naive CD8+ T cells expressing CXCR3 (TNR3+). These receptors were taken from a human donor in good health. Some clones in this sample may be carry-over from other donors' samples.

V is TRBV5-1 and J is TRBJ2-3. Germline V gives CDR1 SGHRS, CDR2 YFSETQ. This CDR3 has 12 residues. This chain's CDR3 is CASSLGADTQYF.

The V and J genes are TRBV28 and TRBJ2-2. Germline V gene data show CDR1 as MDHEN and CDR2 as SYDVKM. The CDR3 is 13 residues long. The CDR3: CASSQFPTGELFF.

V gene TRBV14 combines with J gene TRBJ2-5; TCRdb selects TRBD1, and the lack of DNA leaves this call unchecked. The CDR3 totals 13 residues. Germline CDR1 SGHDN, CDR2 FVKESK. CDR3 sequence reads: CASSSPGGETQYF.

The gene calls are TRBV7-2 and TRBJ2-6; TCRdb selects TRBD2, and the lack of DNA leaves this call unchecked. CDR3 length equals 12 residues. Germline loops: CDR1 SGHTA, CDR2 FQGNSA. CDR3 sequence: CASSLIAFPLTF.

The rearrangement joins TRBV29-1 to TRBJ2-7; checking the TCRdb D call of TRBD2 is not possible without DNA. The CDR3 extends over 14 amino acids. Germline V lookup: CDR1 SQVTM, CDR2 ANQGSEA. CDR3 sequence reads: CSVEFGGPTYEQYF.

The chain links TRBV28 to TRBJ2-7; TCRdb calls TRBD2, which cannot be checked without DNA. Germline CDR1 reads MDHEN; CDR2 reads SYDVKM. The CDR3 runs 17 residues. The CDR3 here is CASSGLAGRINPYEQYF.

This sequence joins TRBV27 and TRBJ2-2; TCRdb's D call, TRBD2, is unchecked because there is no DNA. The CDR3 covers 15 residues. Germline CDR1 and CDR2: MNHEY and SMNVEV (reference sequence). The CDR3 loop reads CASRLAGGPAGELFF.

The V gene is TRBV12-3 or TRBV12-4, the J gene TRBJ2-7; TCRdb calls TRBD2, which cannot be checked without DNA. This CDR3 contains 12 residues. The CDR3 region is CASSPGLLEQYF.

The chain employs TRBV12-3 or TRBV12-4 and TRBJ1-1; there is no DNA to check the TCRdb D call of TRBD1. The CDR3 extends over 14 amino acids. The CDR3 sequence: CASSWGDRGTEAFF.

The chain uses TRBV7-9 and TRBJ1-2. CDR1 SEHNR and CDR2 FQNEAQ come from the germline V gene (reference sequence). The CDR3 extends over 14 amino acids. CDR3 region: CASSLVGRQDGYTF. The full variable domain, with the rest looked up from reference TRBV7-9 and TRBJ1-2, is DTGVSQNPRHKITKRGQNVTFRCDPISEHNRLYWYRQTLGQGPEFLTYFQNEAQLEKSRLLSDRFSAERPKGSFSTLEIQRTEQGDSAMYLCASSLVGRQDGYTFGSGTRLTVV.

The CDR3 loop is CSVWAANTGELFF. The chain carries TRBV29-1 and TRBJ2-2. CDR1 is SQVTM and CDR2 is ANQGSEA in the germline V gene. This CDR3 is 13 amino acids long.

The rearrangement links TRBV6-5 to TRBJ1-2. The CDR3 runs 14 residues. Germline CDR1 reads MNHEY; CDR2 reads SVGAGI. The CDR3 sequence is CASSSFGGGYGYTF.

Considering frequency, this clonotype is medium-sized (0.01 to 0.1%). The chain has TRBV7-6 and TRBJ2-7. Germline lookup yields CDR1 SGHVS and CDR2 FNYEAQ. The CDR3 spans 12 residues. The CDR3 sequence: CASSSRFYEQYF.

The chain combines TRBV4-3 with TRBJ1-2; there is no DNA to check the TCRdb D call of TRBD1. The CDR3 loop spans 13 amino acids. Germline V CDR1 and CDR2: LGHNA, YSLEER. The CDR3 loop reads CASSPAQGNGYTF.

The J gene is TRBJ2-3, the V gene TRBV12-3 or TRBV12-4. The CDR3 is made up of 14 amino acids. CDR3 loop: CASSLGRTTDTQYF.

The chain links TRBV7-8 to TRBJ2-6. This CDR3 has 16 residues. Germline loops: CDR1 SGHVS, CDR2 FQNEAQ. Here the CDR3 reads CASRKYPTGGPNVLTF. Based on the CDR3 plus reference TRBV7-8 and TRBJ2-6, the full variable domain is GAGVSQSPRYKVAKRGQDVALRCDPISGHVSLFWYQQALGQGPEFLTYFQNEAQLDKSGLPSDRFFAERPEGSVSTLKIQRTQQEDSAVYLCASRKYPTGGPNVLTFGAGSRLTVL.

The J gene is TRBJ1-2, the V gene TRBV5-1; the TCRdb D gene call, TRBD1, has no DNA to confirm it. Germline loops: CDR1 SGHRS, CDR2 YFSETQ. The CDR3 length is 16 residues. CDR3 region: CASSSHLQELNYGYTF.

CDR3 amino acids: CASSLGGKGADTQYF. The chain uses TRBV28 and TRBJ2-3; as DNA is missing, the TRBD1 call by TCRdb cannot be tested. Germline V gene sequence: CDR1 MDHEN, CDR2 SYDVKM. The CDR3 runs to 15 residues.

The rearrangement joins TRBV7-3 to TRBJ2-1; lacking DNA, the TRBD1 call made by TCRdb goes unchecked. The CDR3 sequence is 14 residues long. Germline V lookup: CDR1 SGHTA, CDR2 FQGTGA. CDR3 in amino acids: CASSLGQDYNEQFF. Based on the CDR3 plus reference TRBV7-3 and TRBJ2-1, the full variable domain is GAGVSQTPSNKVTEKGKYVELRCDPISGHTALYWYRQSLGQGPEFLIYFQGTGAADDSGLPNDRFFAVRPEGSVSTLKIQRTERGDSAVYLCASSLGQDYNEQFFGPGTRLTVL.

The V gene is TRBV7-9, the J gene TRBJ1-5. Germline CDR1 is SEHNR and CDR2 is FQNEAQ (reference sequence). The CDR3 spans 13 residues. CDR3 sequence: CASSLQVDQPQHF.

The CDR3 sequence is CSVELAGGRDEQFF. The chain employs TRBV29-1 and TRBJ2-1; as DNA is missing, the TRBD2 call by TCRdb cannot be tested. This CDR3 is built from 14 residues. Per the germline V gene, CDR1 is SQVTM and CDR2 is ANQGSEA.